A selection of T cell receptor beta chains follows, all from one sample in a study of blood T cell repertoires in COVID-19. Profiled with immunoSEQ multiplex PCR; TCRdb holds only in-frame clones, not every one. The repertoire consists of about 260,000 clones, with 85% to 90% occurring once and the leading ten covering approximately 0.9%. Material: PBMCs or T cells enriched from blood (not recorded which). All receptors derive from a man aged 45 to 65 who had been exposed to COVID-19. CDR3s include the opening cysteine and the closing phenylalanine or tryptophan. The D gene is left open where the match is weak. Clone size is shown for a subset of rows, as once, few, many or a class of expanded clone.

D	V	size	J	CDR3	DNA
.	TRBV30	.	TRBJ1-5	CAWSAEQGVFDQPQHF	TGTGCCTGGAGTGCGGAACAGGGAGTGTTCGATCAGCCCCAGCATTTT
.	TRBV2	.	TRBJ2-3	CASSERGQPTDTQYF	TGTGCCAGCAGTGAACGAGGACAACCCACAGATACGCAGTATTTT
.	TRBV20-1	.	TRBJ1-5	CSASGRDYQPQHF	TGCAGTGCTAGTGGCAGGGACTATCAGCCCCAGCATTTT
.	TRBV5-1	.	TRBJ2-1	CASSLDSLGYNEQFF	TGCGCCAGCAGCTTGGATAGCCTCGGTTACAATGAGCAGTTCTTC
.	TRBV5-1	.	TRBJ1-6	CASSLGEWNSPLHF	TGCGCCAGCAGCTTGGGGGAGTGGAATTCACCCCTCCACTTT
.	TRBV10-1	.	TRBJ2-1	CASSVDYRNEQFF	TGCGCCAGCAGTGTCGACTACCGGAATGAGCAGTTCTTC
.	TRBV25-1	.	TRBJ2-3	CASSESSTDTQYF	TGTGCCAGCAGTGAATCTAGCACAGATACGCAGTATTTT
TRBD1	TRBV28	.	TRBJ1-2	CASSFSRTGGFYGYTF	TGTGCCAGCAGTTTTAGCCGGACAGGTGGCTTCTATGGCTACACCTTC
.	TRBV5-1	.	TRBJ2-1	CASSLGATSYNEQFF	TGCGCCAGCAGCTTGGGGGCGACCTCCTACAATGAGCAGTTCTTC
TRBD2	TRBV6-2/TRBV6-3	.	TRBJ2-2	CASSYSGGGGLFF	TGTGCCAGCAGTTACTCAGGCGGGGGTGGCCTGTTTTTT
.	TRBV7-9	.	TRBJ1-4	CASSTSGSTGEKLFF	TGTGCCAGCAGTACTTCCGGGTCTACAGGTGAAAAACTGTTTTTT
.	TRBV5-1	once	TRBJ2-5	CASSATRAGETQYF	TGCGCCAGCAGCGCAACCCGTGCGGGAGAGACCCAGTACTTC
.	TRBV10-3	.	TRBJ1-5	CAISNTNQPQHF	TGTGCCATCAGTAACACGAATCAGCCCCAGCATTTT
.	TRBV9	.	TRBJ2-2	CASRVTINTGELFF	TGTGCCAGCAGGGTTACAATAAACACCGGGGAGCTGTTTTTT
TRBD2	TRBV5-1	.	TRBJ2-3	CASSSGTNTDTQYF	TGCGCCAGCAGCTCCGGGACTAACACAGATACGCAGTATTTT
.	TRBV14	.	TRBJ1-1	CASSQAPQIERNTEAFF	TGTGCCAGCAGCCAAGCCCCACAGATCGAAAGGAACACTGAAGCTTTCTTT
TRBD2	TRBV7-3	.	TRBJ2-1	CASSLISDTERENSYNEQFF	TGTGCCAGCAGCTTAATCTCCGATACTGAGCGGGAGAACTCCTACAATGAGCAGTTCTTC
.	TRBV21-1	.	TRBJ1-2	CASSKEYDTNNYGYTF	TGTGCCAGCAGCAAAGAGTATGACACCAATAACTATGGCTACACCTTC
.	TRBV6-5	few	TRBJ1-1	CASSPTRAGAFF	TGTGCCAGCAGTCCTACGCGTGCGGGAGCTTTCTTT
.	TRBV6-5	.	TRBJ1-6	CASSYTLSFYNSPLHF	TGTGCCAGCAGTTACACCCTAAGCTTCTATAATTCACCCCTCCACTTT
.	TRBV24-1	few	TRBJ1-4	CATSDVGSEEKLFF	TGTGCCACCAGTGATGTGGGGAGCGAAGAAAAACTGTTTTTT
TRBD1	TRBV5-6	.	TRBJ1-5	CASSFGTVLNQPQHF	TGTGCCAGCAGCTTCGGGACAGTGCTTAATCAGCCCCAGCATTTT
.	TRBV15	once	TRBJ1-1	CATSRDLGSTTEAFF	TGTGCCACCAGCAGGGACTTAGGGAGTACCACTGAAGCTTTCTTT
TRBD2	TRBV2	.	TRBJ2-1	CASSQAGAGNEQFF	TGTGCCAGCAGCCAAGCGGGGGCGGGAAATGAGCAGTTCTTC
TRBD2	TRBV5-1	.	TRBJ2-3	CASSLAGTSMSTDTQYF	TGCGCCAGCAGCTTGGCCGGGACTAGCATGAGCACAGATACGCAGTATTTT
TRBD2	TRBV15	few	TRBJ2-3	CATSGLGRYSTDTQYF	TGTGCCACCTCGGGACTAGGGAGGTATTCCACAGATACGCAGTATTTT
.	TRBV14	.	TRBJ1-1	CASSQDRAFF	TGTGCCAGCAGCCAAGATCGAGCTTTCTTT
TRBD2	TRBV18	.	TRBJ2-1	CASSPPGGSAYNEQFF	TGTGCCAGCTCACCACCGGGCGGGAGCGCCTACAATGAGCAGTTCTTC
.	TRBV12-3/TRBV12-4	.	TRBJ1-4	CASSRNEKLFF	TGTGCCAGCAGTCGGAATGAAAAACTGTTTTTT
.	TRBV7-3	.	TRBJ2-2	CASSLGRAGNTGELFF	TGTGCCAGCAGCTTAGGTCGGGCGGGAAACACCGGGGAGCTGTTTTTT
.	TRBV10-2	.	TRBJ1-1	CASSVWRSPGGMNTEAFF	TGCGCCAGCAGTGTATGGAGGTCCCCCGGGGGAATGAACACTGAAGCTTTCTTT
TRBD2	TRBV7-2	.	TRBJ2-1	CASSLVRLAVYNEQFF	TGTGCCAGCAGCTTAGTCCGACTAGCGGTATACAATGAGCAGTTCTTC
TRBD1	TRBV5-1	once	TRBJ2-3	CASSPIGRQGARSDTQYF	TGCGCCAGCAGCCCCATTGGAAGACAGGGGGCACGATCAGATACGCAGTATTTT
.	TRBV27	.	TRBJ1-1	CASSRVALRGPTEAFF	TGTGCCAGCAGCCGGGTCGCTCTAAGGGGCCCCACTGAAGCTTTCTTT
TRBD1	TRBV6-5	.	TRBJ1-3	CASSFWDRMSGNTIYF	TGTGCCAGCAGTTTCTGGGACAGGATGAGTGGAAACACCATATATTTT